A single sample is the source of the 15 T cell receptor beta chains below, sequenced in a study of cytomegalovirus exposure and HLA in healthy donors. The PCR was carried out with 60 Vbeta primers and 13 Jbeta primers. Profiled with immunoSEQ multiplex PCR; TCRdb holds only in-frame clones, not every one. Here the sample spans 150,000 to 200,000 clones, around 68% being singletons. Sequenced input: PBMCs. These TCRs come from a man aged 45-65 years in good health and CMV-seronegative.

The rearrangement links TRBV10-3 to TRBJ1-5; D is unresolved. The CDR3 loop spans 13 amino acids. V lost 10 bases and J lost 1, with 11 bases in between. CDR1 ENHRY and CDR2 SYGVKD come from the germline V gene. For the CDR3, the DNA is TGTGCCACCGGCCGGGGAAGCAATCAGCCCCAGCATTTT. Protein product: CATGRGSNQPQHF.

The chain is built from TRBV2 and TRBJ2-7; D is undetermined. Germline CDR1 is SNHLY and CDR2 is FYNNEI. The CDR3 length is 12 residues. V lost 6 bases and J lost 4, with 10 bases in between. The CDR3 here is CASRSDGYEQYF. CDR3 DNA: TGTGCCAGCAGGAGCGACGGATACGAGCAGTACTTC.

The J gene is TRBJ1-1, the V gene TRBV6-5; TRBD1 might be the D (5 bases). The CDR3 spans 13 residues. V was clipped by 8 bases and J by 2 bases, with 12 bases between them. Germline loops: CDR1 MNHEY, CDR2 SVGAGI. This CDR3 is CASFRGINTEAFF. CDR3 DNA: TGTGCCAGCTTTCGGGGGATTAACACTGAAGCTTTCTTT.

CDR3 DNA: TGTGCCAGCAGTTTAACGGGAGACCTCTACGAGCAGTACTTC. It yields the protein CASSLTGDLYEQYF. This chain uses TRBV28 with TRBJ2-7; a weak D match, TRBD2 (6 bases). V shed 2 bases and J shed 3 bases, with 11 bases lying between them. The CDR3 extends over 14 amino acids. Germline lookup yields CDR1 MDHEN and CDR2 SYDVKM.

This rearrangement joins TRBV6-6 to TRBJ2-3; D ambiguous. V was clipped by 4 bases and J by 5 bases, with 10 bases between them. The CDR3 length is 13 residues. The germline V gene encodes CDR1 MNHNY and CDR2 SVGAGI (reference sequence). The CDR3, as DNA: TGTGCCAGCAGTTTCTCAGCCGGAGATACGCAGTATTTT. This encodes CASSFSAGDTQYF.

V is TRBV7-2 and J is TRBJ1-5, with 8 bases that match TRBD1. This CDR3 spans 16 amino acids. J lost 2 bases, V lost 5 bases, and 8 bases had no gene match. Germline V lookup: CDR1 SGHTA, CDR2 FQGNSA. As DNA, the CDR3 is TGTGCCAGCAGCCCACGGACAGGGAGCGGCAATCAGCCCCAGCATTTT. As protein: CASSPRTGSGNQPQHF.

The chain carries TRBV7-8 and TRBJ1-5; D perhaps matches TRBD1 (5 bases). The ends were cut back, 5 bases at V and 7 bases at J, with 15 bases in the middle. This CDR3 region has 14 residues. In germline, CDR1 is SGHVS, CDR2 FQNEAQ. The CDR3 DNA reads TGTGCCAGCAGCGTGACGGGGGTCGGGCAGCCCCAGCATTTT. This translates into CASSVTGVGQPQHF.

The chain links TRBV7-9 to TRBJ1-1; tentatively, D is TRBD1 (6 bases). V shed 5 bases and J shed 0 bases, with 22 bases lying between them. CDR1 SEHNR and CDR2 FQNEAQ come from the germline V gene (reference sequence). CDR3 size: 18 residues. The DNA of the CDR3 is TGTGCCAGCAGCCCCACTCCAGGGGCAGGCTTCATGAACACTGAAGCTTTCTTT. It is translated as CASSPTPGAGFMNTEAFF.

The chain combines TRBV27 with TRBJ1-2; TRBD1 matches 12 bases. The CDR3 runs to 15 residues. CDR1 and CDR2 from the germline V gene are MNHEY and SMNVEV (reference sequence). With V trimmed by 10 bases and J by 8 bases, 14 bases remained unmatched. The CDR3 reads CATGLTGTGGKGYTF. The CDR3 DNA reads TGTGCCACTGGACTTACCGGGACAGGGGGCAAGGGCTACACCTTC.

This clone is a singleton in its sample. J is TRBJ2-3 and V is TRBV4-2; the D is unclear. This CDR3 contains 16 residues. Germline assignment: CDR1 LGHNA and CDR2 YNFKEQ. The V gene lost 0 bases and the J gene lost 1 base, with 11 bases spanning the gap. In nucleotides, the CDR3 is TGTGCCAGCAGCCAAGATTGGCCTCAGGGCACAGATACGCAGTATTTT. Translated, it gives CASSQDWPQGTDTQYF.

The chain is built from TRBV4-3 and TRBJ2-1, with 13 nucleotides matching TRBD2. This CDR3 region has 17 residues. The germline CDR1 and CDR2 sequences are LGHNA and YSLEER. V shed 4 bases and J 4 bases; nucleotides not matched to a gene: 7. In nucleotides, the CDR3 is TGCGCCAGCAGCCGGAACCGACTAGCGGGGGGATACAATGAGCAGTTCTTC. Encoded protein: CASSRNRLAGGYNEQFF.

This sequence joins TRBV9 and TRBJ2-5; maybe TRBD1 (5 bases). The CDR3 runs 15 residues. CDR1 is SGDLS, CDR2 YYNGEE, per germline. V lost 1 base and J lost 5, with 15 bases in between. The CDR3 region has the DNA TGTGCCAGCAGCGTAACGGTAGGGGCCCGGGAGACCCAGTACTTC. It specifies CASSVTVGARETQYF.

CDR3 DNA: TGCAGTGCCAAGGGGGGGGCACCCCTCCACTTT. This translates into CSAKGGAPLHF. The chain employs TRBV20-1 and TRBJ1-6, with TRBD1 as a possible D gene (6 bases). The germline gives CDR1 DFQATT, CDR2 SNEGSKA (reference sequence). Deletions cut 6 bases from V and 11 bases from J, with 11 bases between. This CDR3 is 11 amino acids long.

The chain joins TRBV28 to TRBJ1-1; TRBD1 might be the D (5 bases). The germline CDR1 and CDR2 sequences are MDHEN and SYDVKM. The V and J ends lost 5 bases and 6 bases respectively, with 7 bases between them. The CDR3 sequence is 11 residues long. CDR3 amino acids: CASSIRAEAFF. The CDR3 DNA reads TGTGCCAGCAGTATCAGGGCTGAAGCTTTCTTT.

The chain uses TRBV7-2 and TRBJ2-3; 8 nucleotides line up with TRBD2. Germline trimming cut 5 bases from V and 6 bases from J; bases unmatched to any gene: 7. CDR1 is SGHTA, CDR2 FQGNSA, per germline. The CDR3 totals 14 residues. CDR3 coding DNA: TGTGCCAGCAGCCCGGGGGGGGGCCCGGATACGCAGTATTTT. Translation gives CASSPGGGPDTQYF. The full variable domain, its missing parts supplied by reference TRBV7-2 and TRBJ2-3, is GAGVSQSPSNKVTEKGKDVELRCDPISGHTALYWYRQSLGQGLEFLIYFQGNSAPDKSGLPSDRFSAERTGGSVSTLTIQRTQQEDSAVYLCASSPGGGPDTQYFGPGTRLTVL.